The entry below describes one T cell receptor (beta chain). Antigen unknown. Repertoires were generated with immunoSEQ multiplex PCR, while TCRdb's copy carries only in-frame clones and drops some. Found here are 95,000 to 150,000 clones, about nine tenths of them singletons; the top ten hold almost 4.5%. This specimen comes from a study of T cell responses to AZD1222 COVID-19 vaccine. Study outcomes and limitations: Donors were chiefly white British, with a greater number of females, and clonal diversity was perhaps underestimated. At baseline, just five or six AZD1222 recipients tested seropositive.

Material: peripheral blood, obtained on day 0 of AZD1222 vaccination. The receptor comes from an adult in good health.

The CDR3 nucleotides are TGCAGCGTTAGACAGGGGGGCACTGAAGCTTTCTTT. Protein product: CSVRQGGTEAFF. The chain is built from TRBV29-1 and TRBJ1-1, with 9 bases that match TRBD1. The V and J ends lost 5 bases and 4 bases, in that order; junction bases with no gene match: 2. CDR1 and CDR2 (germline): SQVTM, ANQGSEA. The CDR3 sequence is 12 residues long.